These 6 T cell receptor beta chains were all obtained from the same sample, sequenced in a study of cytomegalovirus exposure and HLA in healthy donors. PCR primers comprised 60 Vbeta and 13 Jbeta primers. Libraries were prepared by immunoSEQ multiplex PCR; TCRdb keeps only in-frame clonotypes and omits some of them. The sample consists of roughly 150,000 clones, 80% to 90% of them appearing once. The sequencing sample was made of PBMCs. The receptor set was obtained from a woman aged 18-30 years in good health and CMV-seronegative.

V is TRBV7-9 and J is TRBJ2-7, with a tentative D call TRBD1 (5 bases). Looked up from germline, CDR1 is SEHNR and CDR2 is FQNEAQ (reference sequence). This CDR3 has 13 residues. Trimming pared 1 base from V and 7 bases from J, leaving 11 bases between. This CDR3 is CASSLGQGREQYF. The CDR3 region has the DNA TGTGCCAGCAGCTTAGGGCAGGGTAGGGAGCAGTACTTC. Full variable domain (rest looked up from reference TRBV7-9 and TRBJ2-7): DTGVSQNPRHKITKRGQNVTFRCDPISEHNRLYWYRQTLGQGPEFLTYFQNEAQLEKSRLLSDRFSAERPKGSFSTLEIQRTEQGDSAMYLCASSLGQGREQYFGPGTRLTVT.

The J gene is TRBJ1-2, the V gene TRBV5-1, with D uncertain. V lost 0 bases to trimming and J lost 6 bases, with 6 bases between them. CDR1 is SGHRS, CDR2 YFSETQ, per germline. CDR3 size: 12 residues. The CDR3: CASSLGQNGYTF. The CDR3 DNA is TGCGCCAGCAGCTTGGGTCAGAATGGCTACACCTTC.

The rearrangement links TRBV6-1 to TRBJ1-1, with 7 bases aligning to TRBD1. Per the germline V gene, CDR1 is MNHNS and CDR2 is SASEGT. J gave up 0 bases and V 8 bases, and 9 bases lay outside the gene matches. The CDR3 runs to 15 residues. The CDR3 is CASGRDGQVNTEAFF. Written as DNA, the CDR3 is TGTGCCAGCGGCCGGGATGGACAGGTGAACACTGAAGCTTTCTTT.

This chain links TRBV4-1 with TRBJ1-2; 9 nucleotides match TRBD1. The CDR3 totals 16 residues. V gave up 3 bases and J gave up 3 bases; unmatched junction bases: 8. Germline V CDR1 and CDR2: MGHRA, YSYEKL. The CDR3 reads CASSQRDRVIDYGYTF. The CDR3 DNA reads TGCGCCAGCAGCCAGCGGGACAGGGTCATAGACTATGGCTACACCTTC.

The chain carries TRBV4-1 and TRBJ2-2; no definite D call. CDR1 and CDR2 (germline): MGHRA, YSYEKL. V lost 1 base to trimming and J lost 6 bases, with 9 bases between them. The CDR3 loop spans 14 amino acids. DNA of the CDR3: TGCGCCAGCAGCCAAGCCCCCCAGTCCGGGGAGCTGTTTTTT. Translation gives CASSQAPQSGELFF.

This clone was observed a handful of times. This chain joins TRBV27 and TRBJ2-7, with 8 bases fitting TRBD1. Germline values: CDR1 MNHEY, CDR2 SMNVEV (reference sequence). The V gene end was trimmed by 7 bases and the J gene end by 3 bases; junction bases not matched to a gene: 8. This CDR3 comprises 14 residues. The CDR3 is CASTKADRVYEQYF. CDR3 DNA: TGTGCCAGCACAAAGGCGGACAGGGTCTACGAGCAGTACTTC.